The 18 T cell receptor beta chains reported below all come from one sample, sequenced in a study of T cell responses to AZD1222 COVID-19 vaccine. The repertoire was sequenced with immunoSEQ multiplex PCR; TCRdb's copy has only in-frame clones and lacks some. The sample yields roughly 130,000 clones, approximately 85% seen once. Source: peripheral blood, taken on day 0 of AZD1222 vaccination. The source is an adult in good health.

Notes on this clone: The junction differs from germline at one of its ends, possibly a read error. The chain couples TRBV5-5 to TRBJ1-4, with D unresolved. Germline V CDR1 and CDR2: SGHKS, YYEKEE (reference sequence). This CDR3 region has 15 residues. As DNA, the CDR3 is TGTGCCAGCACCTTGGGTCGGGCCGGAGGTGAAAAACTGTTTTTT. This sequence encodes CASTLGRAGGEKLFF.

The chain employs TRBV19 and TRBJ1-1; 9 positions match TRBD1. The CDR3 has 17 residues. The J segment lost 1 base and the V segment lost 3 bases, leaving 9 bases of the junction unmatched. Germline V CDR1 and CDR2: LNHDA, SQIVND (reference sequence). This chain's CDR3 is CASSITGQGTRNTEAFF. The DNA of the CDR3 is TGTGCCAGTAGTATCACCGGACAGGGGACCCGGAACACTGAAGCTTTCTTT. Supplemented by reference TRBV19 and TRBJ1-1, the full variable domain reads DGGITQSPKYLFRKEGQNVTLSCEQNLNHDAMYWYRQDPGQGLRLIYYSQIVNDFQKGDIAEGYSVSREKKESFPLTVTSAQKNPTAFYLCASSITGQGTRNTEAFFGQGTRLTVV.

The chain is built from TRBV7-8 and TRBJ1-1, with unresolved D. CDR3 size: 14 residues. V was cut by 1 base and J by 14 bases, with 20 bases left in between. CDR1 and CDR2 (germline): SGHVS, FQNEAQ. The CDR3 nucleotides are TGTGCCAGCAGCTTAGTAACAGCATATCGAACGAGGTTCTTT. Translating gives CASSLVTAYRTRFF.

The chain carries TRBV6-5 and TRBJ2-7; possible D gene TRBD1, 5 bases. V shed 5 bases and J shed 3 bases, with 14 bases lying between them. The CDR3 is 14 residues long. CDR1 and CDR2 from the germline V gene are MNHEY and SVGAGI. CDR3 nucleotides: TGTGCCAGCAGTCAAAGCAGGGCCGGCTACGAGCAGTACTTC. This sequence encodes CASSQSRAGYEQYF.

This chain connects TRBV11-3 to TRBJ1-2; D is uncertain. V was trimmed by 2 bases and J by 9 bases, leaving 10 bases between them. The CDR3 is made up of 12 amino acids. Germline V lookup: CDR1 SGHNT, CDR2 YENEEA. The CDR3 coding sequence is TGTGCCAGCAGCTTAACCTCAGCAAGCTACACCTTC. Translated: CASSLTSASYTF.

The V call is TRBV5-1, the J call TRBJ1-2; weak D call: TRBD1 (6 bases). Germline V gene lookup returns CDR1 SGHRS and CDR2 YFSETQ. The CDR3 spans 18 residues. V lost 0 bases and J 5 bases, leaving 23 bases between the germline ends. CDR3 amino acids: CASSLGDTQSNSPYGYTF. In DNA form, the CDR3 reads TGCGCCAGCAGCTTGGGGGACACCCAGTCTAATAGCCCTTATGGCTACACCTTC.

The genes are TRBV29-1 and TRBJ2-3; 9 bases align to TRBD1. CDR3 size: 17 residues. Per the germline V gene, CDR1 is SQVTM and CDR2 is ANQGSEA. The V gene end was trimmed by 2 bases and the J gene end by 5 bases; junction bases not matched to a gene: 14. The CDR3 reads CSVEPPNRDREEDTQYF. The CDR3 region has the DNA TGCAGCGTTGAACCACCTAACCGGGACAGGGAGGAAGATACGCAGTATTTT.

This rearrangement joins TRBV5-1 to TRBJ1-6; D unresolved. Trimming shortened V by 4 bases and J by 11 bases, and 16 bases separated the two germline ends. Germline CDR1 reads SGHRS; CDR2 reads YFSETQ. The CDR3 contains 14 residues. Written as DNA, the CDR3 is TGCGCCAGCAGCGGTGGCATGTCTGGAACACCCCTCCACTTT. This translates into CASSGGMSGTPLHF. Using reference TRBV5-1 and TRBJ1-6 for the parts outside the CDR3, the full variable domain is KAGVTQTPRYLIKTRGQQVTLSCSPISGHRSVSWYQQTPGQGLQFLFEYFSETQRNKGNFPGRFSGRQFSNSRSEMNVSTLELGDSALYLCASSGGMSGTPLHFGNGTRLTVT.

The genes are TRBV6-5 and TRBJ2-1, with D possibly being TRBD1 or TRBD2 (6 bases each). The V end lost 2 bases, the J end lost 4 bases, and 15 bases lay between the germline ends. The CDR3 sequence is 16 residues long. Germline CDR1 reads MNHEY; CDR2 reads SVGAGI. This CDR3 reads CASSYPTGSGYNEQFF. For the CDR3, the DNA is TGTGCCAGCAGTTACCCTACAGGGAGCGGGTACAATGAGCAGTTCTTC.

V gene TRBV7-3 combines with J gene TRBJ1-2; D remains ambiguous. The V gene's germline CDR1 is SGHTA and CDR2 FQGTGA. The CDR3 is 13 residues long. Trimming pared 2 bases from V and 3 bases from J, leaving 7 bases between. The CDR3 DNA sequence: TGTGCCAGCAGCTTAGTTGCCTACTATGGCTACACCTTC. It is translated as CASSLVAYYGYTF.

This sequence joins TRBV3-1 (or the pseudogene TRBV3-2) and TRBJ1-1, with 8 bases fitting TRBD1. This CDR3 is 13 amino acids long. With 1 base clipped from V and 11 bases from J, the junction kept 6 bases outside the gene matches. From germline, CDR1 is LGHDT and CDR2 YNNKEL (reference sequence). CDR3 in DNA: TGTGCCAGCAGCCAAGGGGACAGGAGTCATGCTTTCTTT. Its protein is CASSQGDRSHAFF.

This chain joins TRBV10-3 and TRBJ2-5, with D perhaps given as TRBD1 or TRBD2 (5 bases each). The CDR3 consists of 12 residues. CDR1 ENHRY and CDR2 SYGVKD come from the germline V gene. Trimming pared 8 bases from V and 3 bases from J, leaving 10 bases between. CDR3 protein: CAIRGVEETQYF. CDR3 DNA: TGTGCCATCCGAGGGGTGGAAGAGACCCAGTACTTC.

In its sample, this clone was seen once. CDR3 DNA: TGTGCCACCAGTGACGAAAACCATGGGATCACAGATACGCAGTATTTT. Its protein is CATSDENHGITDTQYF. The chain couples TRBV24-1 to TRBJ2-3; D not certain. Trimming shortened V by 4 bases and J by 2 bases, and 15 bases separated the two germline ends. Germline V gene sequence: CDR1 KGHDR, CDR2 SFDVKD. The CDR3 is 16 residues long.

The rearrangement uses TRBV3-1 (or the pseudogene TRBV3-2) and TRBJ1-5, with unresolved D. The CDR3 sequence is 17 residues long. The V end lost 2 bases, the J end lost 2 bases, and 16 bases lay between the germline ends. Germline values: CDR1 LGHDT, CDR2 YNNKEL (reference sequence). The CDR3, as DNA: TGTGCCAGCAGCCAAAAAAGCTCCGGGCGAGGCAATCAGCCCCAGCATTTT. Protein sequence: CASSQKSSGRGNQPQHF.

The chain combines TRBV2 with TRBJ1-5, with 7 bases that match TRBD1. The CDR3 is made up of 14 amino acids. Losses at the gene ends were 3 bases for V and 4 bases for J; bases not matched to a gene: 3. Looked up from germline, CDR1 is SNHLY and CDR2 is FYNNEI. The chain's CDR3 is CASSDYRGNQPQHF. DNA of the CDR3: TGTGCCAGCAGTGATTACAGGGGTAATCAGCCCCAGCATTTT.

The chain is built from TRBV3-1 (or the pseudogene TRBV3-2) and TRBJ1-3; possible D gene TRBD1, 6 bases. The V end was cut by 4 bases, the J end by 0 bases, with 10 bases between. Germline V gene lookup returns CDR1 LGHDT and CDR2 YNNKEL (reference sequence). This CDR3 has 15 amino acids. CDR3 region: CASSLRDNSGNTIYF. The CDR3 DNA reads as TGTGCCAGCAGCCTCCGGGACAACTCTGGAAACACCATATATTTT.

This chain uses TRBV7-7 with TRBJ2-2, with 12 bases fitting TRBD2. CDR3 size: 15 residues. V was clipped by 4 bases and J by 6 bases; unmatched bases: 3. The germline CDR1 and CDR2 sequences are SSHAT and FNYEAQ (reference sequence). CDR3: CASSSSGGAPGELFF. In nucleotides, the CDR3 is TGTGCCAGCAGCTCTAGCGGGGGGGCCCCCGGGGAGCTGTTTTTT.

The chain uses TRBV6-5 and TRBJ1-1, with unresolved D. From germline, CDR1 is MNHEY and CDR2 SVGAGI. The CDR3 has 14 residues. The V gene lost 0 bases and the J gene lost 7 bases, with 12 bases spanning the gap. As DNA, the CDR3 is TGTGCCAGCAGTTACTCAGCCGGGCCCGGTGAAGCTTTCTTT. Protein sequence: CASSYSAGPGEAFF.